Sequencing of this TCR beta chain was carried out in a study of T-cell reconstitution after alpha-beta-depleted transplantation in children. Unique molecular identifiers tagged the TCRbeta library. TCRdb reprocessed the PCR reads with MiXCR, giving one entry per CDR3 protein. This table holds around 600,000 distinct CDR3 sequences, 16% found once. The V end lost 0 bases, the J end lost 8 bases, and 13 bases lay between the germline ends. This CDR3 spans 13 amino acids. Germline V lookup: CDR1 DFQATT, CDR2 SNEGSKA (reference sequence). This clonotype has at least ten counts. The rearrangement uses TRBV20-1 and TRBJ1-2; D is undetermined. The TCR was taken from a human donor who donated a stem cell graft to a child with acute myeloid leukemia. The specimen comprised PBMCs from the stem cell graft donor, sampled from the stem cell graft. The CDR3 DNA reads as TGCAGTGCTAGAGATTTGGCGATGATGGGCTACACCTTC. Residues: CSARDLAMMGYTF.